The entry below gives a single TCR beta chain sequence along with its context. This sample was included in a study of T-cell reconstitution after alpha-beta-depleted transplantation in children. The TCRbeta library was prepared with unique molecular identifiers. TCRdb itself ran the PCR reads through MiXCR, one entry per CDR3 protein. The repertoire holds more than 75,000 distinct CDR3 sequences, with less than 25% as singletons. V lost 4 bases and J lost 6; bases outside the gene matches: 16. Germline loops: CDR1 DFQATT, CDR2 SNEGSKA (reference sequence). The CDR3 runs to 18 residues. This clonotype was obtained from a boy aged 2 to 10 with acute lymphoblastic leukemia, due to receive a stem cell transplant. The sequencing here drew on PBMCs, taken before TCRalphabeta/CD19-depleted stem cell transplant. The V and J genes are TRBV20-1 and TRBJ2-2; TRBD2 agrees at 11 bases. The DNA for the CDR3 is TGCAGTGCTATCGGGACTAGCGGAGGGGTGGTGGACGCCGGGGAGCTGTTTTTT. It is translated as CSAIGTSGGVVDAGELFF.